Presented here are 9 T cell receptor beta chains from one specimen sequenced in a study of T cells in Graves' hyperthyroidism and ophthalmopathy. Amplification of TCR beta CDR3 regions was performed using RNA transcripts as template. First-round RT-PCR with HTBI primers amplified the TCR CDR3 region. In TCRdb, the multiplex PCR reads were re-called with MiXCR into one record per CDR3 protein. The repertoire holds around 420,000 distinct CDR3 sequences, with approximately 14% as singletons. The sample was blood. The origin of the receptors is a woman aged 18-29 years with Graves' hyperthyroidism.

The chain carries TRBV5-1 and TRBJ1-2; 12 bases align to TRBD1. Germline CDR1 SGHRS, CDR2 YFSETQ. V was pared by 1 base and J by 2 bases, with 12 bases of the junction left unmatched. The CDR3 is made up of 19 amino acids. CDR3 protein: CASSLQPGQGAQFNYGYTF. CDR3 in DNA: TGCGCCAGCAGCTTGCAACCGGGACAGGGGGCGCAATTCAACTATGGCTACACCTTC.

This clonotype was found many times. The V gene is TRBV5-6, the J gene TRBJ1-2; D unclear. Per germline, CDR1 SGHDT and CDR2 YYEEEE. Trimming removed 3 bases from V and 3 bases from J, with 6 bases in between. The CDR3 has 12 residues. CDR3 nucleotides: TGTGCCAGCAGCTCAGAAGACTATGGCTACACCTTC. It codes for CASSSEDYGYTF.

The DNA of the CDR3 is TGTGCCAGCAGCGTAGAACGTATGAACACCGGGGAGCTGTTTTTT. This translates into CASSVERMNTGELFF. The genes are TRBV9 and TRBJ2-2; D is uncertain. The CDR3 is 15 amino acids. V lost 0 bases to trimming and J lost 1 base, with 7 bases between them. Germline V CDR1 and CDR2: SGDLS, YYNGEE.

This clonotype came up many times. CDR3 sequence reads: CSATPGHYGYTF. The CDR3 DNA reads TGCAGTGCTACCCCAGGGCACTATGGCTACACCTTC. The chain recombines TRBV20-1 with TRBJ1-2, with D possibly being TRBD1 (5 bases). The length of the CDR3 is 12 residues. Per germline, CDR1 DFQATT and CDR2 SNEGSKA (reference sequence). V was clipped by 4 bases and J by 3 bases, with 9 bases between them.

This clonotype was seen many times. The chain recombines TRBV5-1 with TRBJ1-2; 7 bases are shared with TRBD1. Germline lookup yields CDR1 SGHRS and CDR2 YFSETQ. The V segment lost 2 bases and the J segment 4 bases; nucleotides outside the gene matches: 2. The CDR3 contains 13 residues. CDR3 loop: CASSFRDSYGYTF. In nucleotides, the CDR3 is TGCGCCAGCAGCTTCAGGGACAGCTATGGCTACACCTTC.

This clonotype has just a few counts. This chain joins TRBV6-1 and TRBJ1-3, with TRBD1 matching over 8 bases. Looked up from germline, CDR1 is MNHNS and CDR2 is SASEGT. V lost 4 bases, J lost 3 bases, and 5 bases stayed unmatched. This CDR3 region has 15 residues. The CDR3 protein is CASSAFGQGGNTIYF. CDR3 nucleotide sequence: TGTGCCAGCAGTGCCTTCGGACAGGGTGGAAACACCATATATTTT.

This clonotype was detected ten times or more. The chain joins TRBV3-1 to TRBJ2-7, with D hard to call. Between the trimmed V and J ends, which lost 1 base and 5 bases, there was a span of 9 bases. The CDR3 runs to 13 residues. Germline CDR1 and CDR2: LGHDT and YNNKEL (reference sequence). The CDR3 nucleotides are TGTGCCAGCAGCCAAGCTATGGCCGACGAGCAGTACTTC. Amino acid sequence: CASSQAMADEQYF.

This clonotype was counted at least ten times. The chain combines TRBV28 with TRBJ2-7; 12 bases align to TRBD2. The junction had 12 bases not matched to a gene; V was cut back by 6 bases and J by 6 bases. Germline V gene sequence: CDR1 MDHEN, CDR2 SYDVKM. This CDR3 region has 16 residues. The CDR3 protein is CASRRGLAGLLGEQYF. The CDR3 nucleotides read TGTGCCAGCAGACGAGGACTAGCGGGACTCCTGGGCGAGCAGTACTTC.

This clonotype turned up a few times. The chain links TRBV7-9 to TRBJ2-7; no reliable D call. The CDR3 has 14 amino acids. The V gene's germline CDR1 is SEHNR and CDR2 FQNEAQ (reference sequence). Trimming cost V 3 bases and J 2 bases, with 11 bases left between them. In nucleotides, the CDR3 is TGTGCCAGCAGCTTGAAAGGCGTCCCCTACGAGCAGTACTTC. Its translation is CASSLKGVPYEQYF.